The next 29 T cell receptor beta chains were all read from a single sample in a study of blood T cell repertoires in COVID-19. Only in-frame clones appear in the TCRdb table, and some are missing; sequencing was by immunoSEQ multiplex PCR. In the table there are hundreds of thousands of clones, approximately 86% of which are singletons. Sequenced sample: peripheral blood. The receptors here all came from a man between 18 and 29 years old with active or convalescent COVID-19.

This chain uses TRBV7-3 with TRBJ2-1, with TRBD2 identical over 9 bases. The CDR3 totals 16 residues. CDR1 is SGHTA, CDR2 FQGTGA, per germline. Trimming at V came to 2 bases and at J to 6 bases, leaving 8 bases not matched to a gene. The CDR3, as DNA: TGTGCCAGCAGCTTATTGGGCGGGGGGGCCCCCAATGAGCAGTTCTTC. Its protein is CASSLLGGGAPNEQFF.

This clone was observed once. V is TRBV13 and J is TRBJ1-2, with TRBD1 matching over 11 bases. CDR3 length equals 15 residues. The germline V gene has CDR1 PRHDT and CDR2 FYEKMQ (reference sequence). The V gene end was trimmed by 5 bases and the J gene end by 4 bases; junction bases not matched to a gene: 6. Written as DNA, the CDR3 is TGTGCCAGCAGCGCGCGGGACAGGGGGTTCTATGGCTACACCTTC. Its translation: CASSARDRGFYGYTF.

This chain links TRBV2 with TRBJ1-6; 8 positions match TRBD1. Trimming removed 6 bases from V and 0 bases from J; junction bases left unmatched: 7. The length of the CDR3 is 17 residues. The germline gives CDR1 SNHLY, CDR2 FYNNEI. Here the CDR3 DNA reads TGTGCCAGCAGGGACAGGGCCGCCGGCTCCTATAATTCACCCCTCCACTTT. Translated: CASRDRAAGSYNSPLHF.

This clone was seen a few times. V gene TRBV11-3 combines with J gene TRBJ1-6; 8 nucleotides agree with TRBD1. Germline values: CDR1 SGHNT, CDR2 YENEEA. The CDR3 loop spans 17 amino acids. V was clipped by 5 bases and J by 6 bases; unmatched bases: 12. The CDR3 loop is CASSMDRAPPGNSPLHF. CDR3 coding DNA: TGTGCCAGCAGCATGGACAGGGCCCCACCTGGTAATTCACCCCTCCACTTT.

The CDR3 spells CASSRLDFETQYF. DNA of the CDR3: TGTGCCAGCAGCCGACTAGATTTCGAGACCCAGTACTTC. The chain recombines TRBV3-1 (or the pseudogene TRBV3-2) with TRBJ2-5; the D gene is possibly TRBD2 (6 bases). The V end lost 4 bases, the J end lost 5 bases, and 11 bases lay between the germline ends. CDR1 is LGHDT and CDR2 is YNNKEL in the germline V gene (reference sequence). This CDR3 is built from 13 residues.

The chain has TRBV15 and TRBJ1-2, with TRBD1 matching 12 bases. The length of the CDR3 is 16 residues. J gave up 5 bases and V 5 bases, and 9 bases lay outside the gene matches. Germline CDR1 LNHNV, CDR2 YYDKDF (reference sequence). The CDR3 sequence: CATSYRDRGLGYGYTF. The CDR3 nucleotides are TGTGCCACCAGCTACCGGGACAGGGGGCTCGGGTATGGCTACACCTTC.

CDR3 in DNA: TGTGCCACCAGTGAAGCCCGAGCAGAGGGGGCCCAGTACTTC. Translating gives CATSEARAEGAQYF. The chain is built from TRBV24-1 and TRBJ2-5; perhaps TRBD1 as D (6 bases). CDR3 size: 14 residues. Trimming took 4 bases from V and 9 from J, leaving 17 bases between them. Germline V lookup: CDR1 KGHDR, CDR2 SFDVKD.

This clone was observed at least ten times. The rearrangement links TRBV24-1 to TRBJ2-2, with TRBD1 as a possible D gene (6 bases). Per germline, CDR1 KGHDR and CDR2 SFDVKD. Trimming pared 2 bases from V and 3 bases from J, leaving 6 bases between. The CDR3 covers 14 residues. CDR3 sequence reads: CATSDYRDTGELFF. The DNA of the CDR3 is TGTGCCACCAGTGATTACAGGGACACCGGGGAGCTGTTTTTT.

This chain joins TRBV7-8 and TRBJ2-2, with D possibly TRBD1 on 5 matching bases. The CDR3 covers 17 residues. Germline V lookup: CDR1 SGHVS, CDR2 FQNEAQ. The V end lost 3 bases, the J end lost 6 bases, and 20 bases lay between the germline ends. DNA for the CDR3: TGTGCCAGCAGCTTCCCTGCCTCGCCGACAGAGCCCGGGGAGCTGTTTTTT. Its protein is CASSFPASPTEPGELFF.

This rearrangement joins TRBV19 to TRBJ1-5, with D maybe TRBD1 (5 bases). The V gene lost 1 base and the J gene lost 4 bases, with 5 bases spanning the gap. Germline loops: CDR1 LNHDA, CDR2 SQIVND (reference sequence). CDR3 size: 13 residues. CDR3 in amino acids: CASSIAGNQPQHF. CDR3 DNA: TGTGCCAGTAGTATAGCAGGGAATCAGCCCCAGCATTTT.

The rearrangement links TRBV4-1 to TRBJ1-3, with D hard to call. The V gene's germline CDR1 is MGHRA and CDR2 YSYEKL. This CDR3 spans 16 amino acids. Trimming shortened V by 1 base and J by 0 bases, and 10 bases separated the two germline ends. In DNA form, the CDR3 reads TGCGCCAGCAGCCAAGTAGTCGTCTCCTCTGGAAACACCATATATTTT. Encoded protein: CASSQVVVSSGNTIYF.

The chain joins TRBV6-1 to TRBJ2-3, with TRBD1 matching over 9 bases. Germline trimming cut 1 base from V and 5 bases from J; bases unmatched to any gene: 4. The germline CDR1 and CDR2 sequences are MNHNS and SASEGT. The CDR3 sequence is 15 residues long. The CDR3 sequence: CASSEDRGRRDTQYF. DNA of the CDR3: TGTGCCAGCAGTGAAGACAGGGGGCGTAGAGATACGCAGTATTTT.

This clone was found once. The rearrangement uses TRBV5-6 and TRBJ2-7; no clear D gene. The ends were cut back, 0 bases at V and 2 bases at J, with 6 bases in the middle. Germline values: CDR1 SGHDT, CDR2 YYEEEE. This CDR3 comprises 13 residues. Here the CDR3 DNA reads TGTGCCAGCAGCTTGGAACAGCCCTACGAGCAGTACTTC. Protein product: CASSLEQPYEQYF.

The chain joins TRBV7-9 to TRBJ2-1, with a possible D match to TRBD2 (7 bases). Germline loops: CDR1 SEHNR, CDR2 FQNEAQ (reference sequence). The CDR3 totals 17 residues. With 1 base removed from V and 2 bases from J, the gap between germline ends came to 15 bases. The CDR3 loop is CASSLGGGGRAYNEQFF. The CDR3 DNA reads as TGTGCCAGCAGCTTAGGGGGGGGCGGCAGGGCCTACAATGAGCAGTTCTTC. The whole variable domain, remainder taken from reference TRBV7-9 and TRBJ2-1, is DTGVSQNPRHKITKRGQNVTFRCDPISEHNRLYWYRQTLGQGPEFLTYFQNEAQLEKSRLLSDRFSAERPKGSFSTLEIQRTEQGDSAMYLCASSLGGGGRAYNEQFFGPGTRLTVL.

The V gene is TRBV19, the J gene TRBJ2-6, with TRBD2 matching over 7 bases. Trimming removed 7 bases from V and 0 bases from J; junction bases left unmatched: 9. This CDR3 comprises 17 residues. The germline V gene has CDR1 LNHDA and CDR2 SQIVND (reference sequence). In DNA, the CDR3 is TGTGCCAGTAATCCGGGGACTACCGGCTCTGGGGCCAACGTCCTGACTTTC. Amino acid sequence: CASNPGTTGSGANVLTF.

J is TRBJ2-1 and V is TRBV4-3; 7 positions match TRBD2. CDR1 and CDR2 from the germline V gene are LGHNA and YSLEER. Unmatched junction bases numbered 6, after V lost 1 base and J lost 3 bases. The CDR3 sequence is 16 residues long. The CDR3 region is CASSQGGLADYNEQFF. DNA of the CDR3: TGCGCCAGCAGCCAAGGTGGGCTAGCGGACTACAATGAGCAGTTCTTC.

V is TRBV18 and J is TRBJ1-3, with D possibly being TRBD1 (6 bases). The germline V gene encodes CDR1 KGHSH and CDR2 LQKENI. This CDR3 is built from 17 residues. The V end lost 2 bases, the J end lost 0 bases, and 14 bases lay between the germline ends. The CDR3 loop reads CASSPTVGQFSGNTIYF. CDR3 coding DNA: TGTGCCAGCTCACCAACGGTAGGACAGTTCTCTGGAAACACCATATATTTT.

The rearrangement uses TRBV9 and TRBJ1-4; possibly TRBD1 for D (5 bases). CDR3 length: 17 amino acids. Looked up from germline, CDR1 is SGDLS and CDR2 is YYNGEE. Trimming left V 4 bases short and J 4 bases short, with 20 bases between. This CDR3 is CASSPPSLGGINEKLFF. The CDR3 nucleotides are TGTGCCAGCAGCCCGCCCTCATTGGGGGGAATTAATGAAAAACTGTTTTTT. Complete variable domain (other parts from reference TRBV9 and TRBJ1-4): DSGVTQTPKHLITATGQRVTLRCSPRSGDLSVYWYQQSLDQGLQFLIQYYNGEERAKGNILERFSAQQFPDLHSELNLSSLELGDSALYFCASSPPSLGGINEKLFFGSGTQLSVL.

The V call is TRBV27, the J call TRBJ2-3, with a possible D match to TRBD2 (6 bases). CDR3 size: 13 residues. The ends were cut back, 4 bases at V and 9 bases at J, with 14 bases in the middle. Germline V gene sequence: CDR1 MNHEY, CDR2 SMNVEV (reference sequence). The CDR3 bases are TGTGCCAGCAGTTCAACTCCTGGGGGGACGCAGTATTTT. It is translated as CASSSTPGGTQYF.

The rearrangement joins TRBV5-1 to TRBJ1-2, with D possibly being TRBD1 (5 bases). Germline loops: CDR1 SGHRS, CDR2 YFSETQ. Trimming cost V 4 bases and J 6 bases, with 10 bases left between them. This CDR3 is built from 12 residues. CDR3 loop: CASSPGTDGYTF. The CDR3 bases are TGCGCCAGCAGCCCGGGGACTGATGGCTACACCTTC.

By its share, this clone is medium-sized (0.01 to 0.1%). This rearrangement joins TRBV7-9 to TRBJ2-3; no clear D gene. Germline CDR1 is SEHNR and CDR2 is FQNEAQ (reference sequence). Trimming stripped 7 bases from V and 0 bases from J, with 11 bases between. CDR3 size: 14 residues. The CDR3 sequence: CASTNPLSTDTQYF. CDR3 in DNA: TGTGCCAGCACCAACCCCTTGAGCACAGATACGCAGTATTTT.

V gene TRBV11-2 combines with J gene TRBJ2-2; perhaps TRBD1 as D (6 bases). Trimming took off 5 bases at V and 6 bases at J, with 10 bases between the two ends. Germline-derived CDR1 and CDR2 are SGHAT and FQNNGV. This CDR3 is 13 amino acids long. CDR3 sequence (DNA): TGTGCCAGCAGCGCAGGGGAAGCCGGGGAGCTGTTTTTT. It translates to CASSAGEAGELFF.

The genes are TRBV4-1 and TRBJ2-5, with 7 bases matching TRBD1. CDR1 is MGHRA and CDR2 is YSYEKL in the germline V gene. V shed 2 bases, J shed 7 bases, and the junction held 13 bases outside the gene matches. The CDR3 is 16 residues long. The CDR3, as DNA: TGCGCCAGCAGCCAAATGGCCGGGACAGCACACGGGACCCAGTACTTC. Encoded protein: CASSQMAGTAHGTQYF.

The chain combines TRBV24-1 with TRBJ1-5; D possibly corresponds to TRBD1 (5 bases). Germline CDR1 is KGHDR and CDR2 is SFDVKD. This CDR3 is 13 amino acids long. Trimming removed 7 bases at V and 4 bases at J, with 10 bases between. The CDR3 nucleotides read TGTGCCACCAGCCAGGGCAATAATCAGCCCCAGCATTTT. This gives the protein CATSQGNNQPQHF.

The gene calls are TRBV3-1 (or the pseudogene TRBV3-2) and TRBJ2-1, with 9 nucleotides matching TRBD2. CDR3 length: 15 amino acids. Germline assignment: CDR1 LGHDT and CDR2 YNNKEL (reference sequence). With 1 base clipped from V and 10 bases from J, the junction kept 8 bases outside the gene matches. The CDR3 coding sequence is TGTGCCAGCAGCCAAGCCGGCGGGGGGGCGGGCGAGCAGTTCTTC. Residues: CASSQAGGGAGEQFF.

This chain links TRBV7-3 with TRBJ2-3; 10 nucleotides line up with TRBD1. Germline V gene data show CDR1 as SGHTA and CDR2 as FQGTGA. The CDR3 loop spans 20 amino acids. V lost 5 bases to trimming and J lost 0 bases; unmatched junction nucleotides: 17. CDR3 protein: CASSHRHPTGTGVSTDTQYF. DNA of the CDR3: TGTGCCAGCAGCCACCGCCATCCTACCGGGACAGGGGTCAGCACAGATACGCAGTATTTT.

The chain joins TRBV9 to TRBJ1-2; 9 bases map to TRBD1. The CDR3 runs to 14 residues. With 7 bases clipped from V and 2 bases from J, the junction kept 6 bases outside the gene matches. CDR1 and CDR2 (germline): SGDLS, YYNGEE. The CDR3 protein is CASSGGTGNYGYTF. The CDR3 nucleotides are TGTGCCAGCTCCGGGGGGACAGGGAACTATGGCTACACCTTC.

The chain joins TRBV6-5 to TRBJ1-5; D possibly corresponds to TRBD1 (5 bases). Germline V gene sequence: CDR1 MNHEY, CDR2 SVGAGI. This CDR3 has 13 amino acids. With 2 bases removed from V and 4 bases from J, the gap between germline ends came to 6 bases. DNA for the CDR3: TGTGCCAGCAGTTACGGGGGGAATCAGCCCCAGCATTTT. The encoded protein is CASSYGGNQPQHF.

V is TRBV11-2 and J is TRBJ2-7; TRBD1 matches at 8 bases. The CDR3 consists of 16 residues. Trimming cost V 8 bases and J 5 bases; bases outside gene matches: 17. The germline gives CDR1 SGHAT, CDR2 FQNNGV. CDR3 sequence (DNA): TGTGCCAGCTCGTTTTTTGCGGGACAGGAGGCGGACGAGCAGTACTTC. It encodes CASSFFAGQEADEQYF.